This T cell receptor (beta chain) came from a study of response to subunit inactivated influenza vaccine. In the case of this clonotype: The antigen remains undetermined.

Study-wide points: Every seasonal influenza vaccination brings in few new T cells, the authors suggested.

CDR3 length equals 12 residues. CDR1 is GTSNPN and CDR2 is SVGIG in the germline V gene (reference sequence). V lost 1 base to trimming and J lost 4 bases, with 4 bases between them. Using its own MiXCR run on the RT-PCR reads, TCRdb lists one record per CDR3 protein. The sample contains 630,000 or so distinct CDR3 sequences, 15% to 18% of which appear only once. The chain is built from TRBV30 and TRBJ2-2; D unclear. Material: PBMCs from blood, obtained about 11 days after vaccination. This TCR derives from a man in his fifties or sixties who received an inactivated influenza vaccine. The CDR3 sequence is CAWSAATGELFF. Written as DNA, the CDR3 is TGTGCCTGGAGTGCTGCCACCGGGGAGCTGTTTTTT. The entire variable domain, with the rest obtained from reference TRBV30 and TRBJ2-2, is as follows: SQTIHQWPATLVQPVGSPLSLECTVEGTSNPNLYWYRQAAGRGLQLLFYSVGIGQISSEVPQNLSASRPQDRQFILSSKKLLLSDSGFYLCAWSAATGELFFGEGSRLTVL.